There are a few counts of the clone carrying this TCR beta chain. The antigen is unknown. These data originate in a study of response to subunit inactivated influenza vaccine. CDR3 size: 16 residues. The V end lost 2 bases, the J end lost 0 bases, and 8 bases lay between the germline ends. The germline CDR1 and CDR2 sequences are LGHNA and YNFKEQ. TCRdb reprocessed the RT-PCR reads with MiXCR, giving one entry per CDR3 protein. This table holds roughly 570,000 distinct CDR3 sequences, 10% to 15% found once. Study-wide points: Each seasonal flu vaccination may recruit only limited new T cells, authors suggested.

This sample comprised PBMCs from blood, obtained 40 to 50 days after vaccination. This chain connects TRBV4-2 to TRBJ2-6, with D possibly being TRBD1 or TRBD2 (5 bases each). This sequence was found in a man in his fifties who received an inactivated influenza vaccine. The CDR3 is CASSQLGTSGANVLTF. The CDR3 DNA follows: TGTGCCAGCAGCCAATTGGGGACCTCTGGGGCCAACGTCCTGACTTTC.